Below are 2 T cell receptor beta chains sequenced from a single sample in a study of CD8+ T cells in alopecia areata. As the sequencing template, cDNA was produced by extracting RNA and reverse transcribing it. TCRdb's table, derived via immunoSEQ multiplex PCR, lists solely in-frame clones and lacks some. This table holds some 120,000 clones, over 55% found once. Treatment reported: oral pan-JAK inhibitor, 5-10 mg twice daily. The material was CD4+ T cells sorted from blood, obtained at week 4, from a patient treated with tofacitinib. These receptors all stem from a human donor with alopecia areata.

This clone came up a few times. This chain uses TRBV7-2 with TRBJ2-5; no clear D gene. Germline values: CDR1 SGHTA, CDR2 FQGNSA. V was clipped by 4 bases and J by 3 bases, with 3 bases between them. This CDR3 region has 11 residues. This CDR3 reads CASSWKETQYF. CDR3 nucleotide sequence: TGTGCCAGCAGCTGGAAAGAGACCCAGTACTTC.

This clone turned up a few times. V is TRBV4-3 and J is TRBJ2-6; D uncertain. V lost 2 bases, J lost 0 bases, and 8 bases lay in between. The CDR3 consists of 16 residues. CDR1 is LGHNA and CDR2 is YSLEER in the germline V gene. This CDR3 is CASSQFTSSGANVLTF. CDR3 DNA sequence: TGCGCCAGCAGCCAATTCACCTCCTCTGGGGCCAACGTCCTGACTTTC.